These 12 T cell receptor beta chains came from one sample sequenced in a study of blood T cell repertoires in COVID-19. Assay: immunoSEQ multiplex PCR; the TCRdb copy retains only in-frame clones and omits some. The repertoire consists of 200,000 or so clones, with 86% occurring once and the leading ten covering about 2.2%. Sequenced: peripheral blood. The source is a woman between 50 and 59 years old with acute or convalescent COVID-19.

The chain employs TRBV21-1 and TRBJ1-3; the tabulated D call, TRBD1, remains unverified against the DNA. TRBV21-1 is given as a pseudogene. The CDR3 runs 16 residues. The chain's CDR3 is CASSKCDRGWGNTIYF. CDR3 sequence (DNA): TGTGCCAGCAGCAAGTGCGACAGGGGGTGGGGAAACACCATATATTTT.

The J gene is TRBJ2-7, the V gene TRBV13; perhaps TRBD1 as D (6 bases). This CDR3 is built from 13 residues. Germline assignment: CDR1 PRHDT and CDR2 FYEKMQ (reference sequence). V dropped 1 base and J dropped 7 bases, with 11 bases sitting between them. CDR3 in DNA: TGTGCCAGCAGCTTAGCGGGCAGGGGTGAGCAGTACTTC. Translation: CASSLAGRGEQYF.

V gene TRBV27 combines with J gene TRBJ2-1, with 9 positions matching TRBD2. CDR3 length equals 15 residues. Germline V gives CDR1 MNHEY, CDR2 SMNVEV (reference sequence). J gave up 4 bases and V 6 bases, and 7 bases lay outside the gene matches. CDR3 sequence reads: CASRNLAGTYNEQFF. As DNA, the CDR3 is TGTGCCAGCAGGAACCTAGCGGGGACTTACAATGAGCAGTTCTTC.

Concerning this clone itself: Other DNA sequences in this sample translate to the same CDR3. The chain joins TRBV5-1 to TRBJ1-3; D remains unclear. Trimming stripped 4 bases from V and 0 bases from J, with 5 bases between. Germline V gene lookup returns CDR1 SGHRS and CDR2 YFSETQ. The CDR3 is 13 amino acids. CDR3 residues: CASSGGSGNTIYF. CDR3 DNA sequence: TGCGCCAGCAGCGGAGGCTCTGGAAACACCATATATTTT. Based on the CDR3 plus reference TRBV5-1 and TRBJ1-3, the full variable domain is KAGVTQTPRYLIKTRGQQVTLSCSPISGHRSVSWYQQTPGQGLQFLFEYFSETQRNKGNFPGRFSGRQFSNSRSEMNVSTLELGDSALYLCASSGGSGNTIYFGEGSWLTVV.

CDR3 sequence reads: CASSGTEGVSNQPQHF. CDR3 nucleotides: TGTGCCAGCAGTGGTACAGAAGGGGTTAGCAATCAGCCCCAGCATTTT. The rearrangement links TRBV6-2 or TRBV6-3 to TRBJ1-5, with D possibly TRBD1 on 5 matching bases. The V and J ends lost 5 bases and 0 bases respectively, with 14 bases between them. Germline CDR1 MNHEY, CDR2 SVGEGT. The CDR3 length is 16 residues.

The chain is built from TRBV7-9 and TRBJ1-1; TRBD1 might be the D (5 bases). The V and J ends lost 5 bases and 1 base respectively, with 11 bases between them. CDR3 length equals 14 residues. Germline loops: CDR1 SEHNR, CDR2 FQNEAQ (reference sequence). CDR3 DNA sequence: TGTGCCAGCAGCCATGGACACCAGAACACTGAAGCTTTCTTT. Protein: CASSHGHQNTEAFF.

The chain employs TRBV29-1 and TRBJ2-1; maybe TRBD1 (5 bases). Trimming pared 5 bases from V and 2 bases from J, leaving 10 bases between. The length of the CDR3 is 13 residues. CDR1 is SQVTM and CDR2 is ANQGSEA in the germline V gene. DNA of the CDR3: TGCAGCGTTCGCCAGGGTCCCTACAATGAGCAGTTCTTC. Translation: CSVRQGPYNEQFF.

The chain recombines TRBV18 with TRBJ2-2; maybe TRBD2 (5 bases). CDR1 is KGHSH and CDR2 is LQKENI in the germline V gene. V gave up 0 bases and J gave up 3 bases, with 14 bases separating them. This CDR3 comprises 17 residues. CDR3 sequence: CASSPPAGPPHTGELFF. The DNA for the CDR3 is TGTGCCAGCTCACCACCGGCGGGTCCCCCCCACACCGGGGAGCTGTTTTTT. The variable domain in full, completed from reference TRBV18 and TRBJ2-2, reads NAGVMQNPRHLVRRRGQEARLRCSPMKGHSHVYWYRQLPEEGLKFMVYLQKENIIDESGMPKERFSAEFPKEGPSILRIQQVVRGDSAAYFCASSPPAGPPHTGELFFGEGSRLTVL.

The gene calls are TRBV5-1 and TRBJ2-7, with TRBD1 matching 7 bases. This CDR3 region has 13 residues. Germline assignment: CDR1 SGHRS and CDR2 YFSETQ. V shed 3 bases, J shed 3 bases, and the junction held 3 bases outside the gene matches. CDR3 amino acids: CASSWDRYYEQYF. CDR3 nucleotide sequence: TGCGCCAGCAGCTGGGACAGATACTACGAGCAGTACTTC.

The chain employs TRBV5-4 and TRBJ2-7; D is undetermined. Germline values: CDR1 SGHNT, CDR2 YYREEE (reference sequence). The CDR3 runs 9 residues. Trimming removed 4 bases at V and 13 bases at J, with 9 bases between. The CDR3 spells CASSLGGYF. CDR3 nucleotides: TGTGCCAGCAGCCTGGGCGGCTACTTC.

The rearrangement uses TRBV6-2 or TRBV6-3 and TRBJ2-3; D gene uncertain. The CDR3 totals 16 residues. Germline V gene data show CDR1 as MNHEY and CDR2 as SVGEGT. V was cut by 4 bases and J by 2 bases, with 16 bases left in between. CDR3 protein: CASSSPTTLYTDTQYF. CDR3 in DNA: TGTGCCAGCAGTTCGCCCACGACTTTATACACAGATACGCAGTATTTT.

V is TRBV2 and J is TRBJ2-7; D gene uncertain. In germline, CDR1 is SNHLY, CDR2 FYNNEI. The CDR3 length is 12 residues. Trimming pared 5 bases from V and 0 bases from J, leaving 5 bases between. The CDR3 spells CASSRSSYEQYF. CDR3 coding DNA: TGTGCCAGCAGTCGGAGCTCCTACGAGCAGTACTTC.